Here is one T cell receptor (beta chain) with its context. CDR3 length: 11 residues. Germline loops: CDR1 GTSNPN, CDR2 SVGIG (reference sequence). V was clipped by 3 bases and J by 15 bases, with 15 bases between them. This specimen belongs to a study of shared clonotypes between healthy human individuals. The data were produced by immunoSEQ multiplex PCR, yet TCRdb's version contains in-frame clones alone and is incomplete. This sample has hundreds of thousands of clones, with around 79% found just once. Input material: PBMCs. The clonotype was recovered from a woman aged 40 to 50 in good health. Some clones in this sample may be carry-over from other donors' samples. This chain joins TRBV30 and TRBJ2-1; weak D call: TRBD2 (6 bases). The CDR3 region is CAWSSRLGLFF. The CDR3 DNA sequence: TGTGCCTGGAGCTCCCGACTAGGGCTGTTCTTC.